This T cell receptor beta chain comes out of a study of T cell responses to AZD1222 COVID-19 vaccine. Measured with immunoSEQ multiplex PCR; TCRdb has only the in-frame clones, and not every one. The repertoire includes 65,000 to 90,000 clones, about 85% of them detected once, and approximately 1.3% sits in the top ten. Concerning this clone: Antigen: not known.

Timing groups of about 4 and about 12 weeks for second doses were pooled. Study results and caveats: It was only after the peak T cell response that any repertoires were sampled.

This sequence originates from an adult who received the AZD1222 COVID-19 vaccine. This sample comprised peripheral blood, obtained 28 days after the second AZD1222 dose.

This CDR3 is CASSSKVGWNTEAFF. CDR3 coding DNA: TGTGCCAGCAGCTCGAAGGTGGGATGGAACACTGAAGCTTTCTTT. The chain couples TRBV5-4 to TRBJ1-1; D unresolved. CDR3 length: 15 residues. Germline CDR1 and CDR2: SGHNT and YYREEE (reference sequence). V was shortened by 3 bases and J by 1 base, with 13 bases between the two germline ends.